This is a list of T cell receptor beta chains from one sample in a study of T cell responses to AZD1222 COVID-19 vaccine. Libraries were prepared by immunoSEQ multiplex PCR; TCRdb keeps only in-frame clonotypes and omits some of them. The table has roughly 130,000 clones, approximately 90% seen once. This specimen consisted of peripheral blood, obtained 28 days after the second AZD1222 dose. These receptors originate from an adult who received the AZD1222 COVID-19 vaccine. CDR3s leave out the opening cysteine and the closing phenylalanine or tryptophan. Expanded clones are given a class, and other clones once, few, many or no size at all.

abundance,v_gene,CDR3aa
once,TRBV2,ASSSGAAGTGELF
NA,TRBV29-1,SVVGTETQY
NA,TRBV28,ASNRRRTEAF
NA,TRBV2,ASSAPGTNEKLF
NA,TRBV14,ASSPGLAGVIGELF
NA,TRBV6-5,ASSYSAGEANTIY
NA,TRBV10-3,AISDQVNTEAF
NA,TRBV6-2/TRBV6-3,ASSYSTGHLYEQY
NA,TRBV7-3,ASSPGLGEKLF
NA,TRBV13,ASSLKGYEQY
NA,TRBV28,ASSPPVGIINEQY
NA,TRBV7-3,ASSLRGNSPLH
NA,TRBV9,ASSVVEDYGYT
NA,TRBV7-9,ASSSPSRGLAGELF
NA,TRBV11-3,ASSGLAGGEQF
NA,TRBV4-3,ASSQVHRGNTEAF
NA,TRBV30,AWSTSGSSVTGELF
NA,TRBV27,ASSLKPYRPTNEKLF
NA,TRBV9,ASSAGQGDNSPLH
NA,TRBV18,ASSPVTNTGELF
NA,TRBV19,ASSMGDRGKSNEQF
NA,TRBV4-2,ASSQESLGQGLYEQY
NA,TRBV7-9,ASSSDKGKEKLF
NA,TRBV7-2,ASSRSGGGSYNSPLH
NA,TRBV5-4,ASSLDSSSGVTDTQY
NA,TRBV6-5,ASRPPGTLSEQF
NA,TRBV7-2,ASSPSGAQPQH